This T cell receptor beta chain appears in the sequencing data of a study of shared clonotypes between healthy human individuals. Overall study: Each donor's CD4 naive and CD4 memory cells filled three plates apiece, CD8 naive two, and CD8 memory one.

Turning to this clone: Its antigen is undetermined.

The CDR3 sequence is 13 residues long. Each sorted subset replicate got 200 ng genomic DNA, 25,000 to 30,000 genomes. Profiling relied on immunoSEQ multiplex PCR, and the TCRdb table lists in-frame clones only, not all of them. This table holds nearly 1 million clones, 76% found once. Study results and caveats: Shared clonotypes: 4.5% to 5% naive CD4, around 4% naive CD8, roughly 2.4% memory CD4, approximately 0.41% memory CD8. Sampling covered blood only; tissue repertoires likely differ.

This sequence originates from a man aged 18-30 years in good health. Source material: memory CD4+ T cells sorted from blood. Subset given: CD45RA-negative fraction. V usage is TRBV12-2 and J usage is TRBJ2-7; TRBD2 is the table's D call and was not checked against the DNA. TRBV12-2 is labeled a pseudogene. CDR3 nucleotide sequence: TGTGCAATCCTTCCGGGGGACTCCTACGAGCAGTACTTC. This gives the protein CAILPGDSYEQYF.